This TCR beta chain was found in a study of blood T cell repertoires in COVID-19. The protocol was immunoSEQ multiplex PCR, while the TCRdb copy is restricted to in-frame clones and leaves out a portion. The sample holds approximately 470,000 clones, over 75% seen once. Trimming left V 5 bases short and J 2 bases short, with 13 bases between. The CDR3 runs 15 residues. Germline V gene lookup returns CDR1 MNHEY and CDR2 SVGAGI. This clone has a handful of counts. Input material: peripheral blood. The sequence was obtained from a human donor in a cohort sampled during active COVID-19. The genes are TRBV6-5 and TRBJ1-3; D not resolved. DNA of the CDR3: TGTGCCAGCAGTCGAGTTAGCCCCGCTGGAAACACCATATATTTT. Translation: CASSRVSPAGNTIYF.